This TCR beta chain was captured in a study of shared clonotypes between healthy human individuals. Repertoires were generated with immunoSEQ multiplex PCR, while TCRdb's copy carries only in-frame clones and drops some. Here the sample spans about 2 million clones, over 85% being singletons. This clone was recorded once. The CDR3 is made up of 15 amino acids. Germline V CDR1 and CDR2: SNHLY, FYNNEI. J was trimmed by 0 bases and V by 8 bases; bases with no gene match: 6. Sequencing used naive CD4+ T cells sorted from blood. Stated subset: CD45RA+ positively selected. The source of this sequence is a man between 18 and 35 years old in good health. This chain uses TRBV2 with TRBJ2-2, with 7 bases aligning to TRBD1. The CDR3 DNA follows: TGTGCCAGCCGCGAGGGGGCAGCGAACACCGGGGAGCTGTTTTTT. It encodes CASREGAANTGELFF.